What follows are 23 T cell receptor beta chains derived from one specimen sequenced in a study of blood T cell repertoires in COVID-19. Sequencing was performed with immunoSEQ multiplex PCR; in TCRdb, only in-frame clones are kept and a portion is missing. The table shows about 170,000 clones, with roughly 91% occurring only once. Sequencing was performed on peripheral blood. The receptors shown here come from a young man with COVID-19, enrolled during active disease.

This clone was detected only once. The CDR3 region is CSVVEGVADTQYF. The CDR3 DNA is TGCAGCGTTGTCGAGGGGGTGGCAGATACGCAGTATTTT. This chain joins TRBV29-1 and TRBJ2-3, with D perhaps TRBD1 (6 bases). The germline V and J ends were trimmed by 4 bases and 4 bases, with 12 bases remaining between them. This CDR3 is built from 13 residues. The germline CDR1 and CDR2 sequences are SQVTM and ANQGSEA.

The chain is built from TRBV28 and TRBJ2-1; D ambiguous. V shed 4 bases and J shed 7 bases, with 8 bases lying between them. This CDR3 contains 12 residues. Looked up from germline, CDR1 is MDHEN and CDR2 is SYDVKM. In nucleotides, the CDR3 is TGTGCCAGCAGTTCGTACTGGAATGAGCAGTTCTTC. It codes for CASSSYWNEQFF. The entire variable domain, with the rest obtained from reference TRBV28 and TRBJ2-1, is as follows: DVKVTQSSRYLVKRTGEKVFLECVQDMDHENMFWYRQDPGLGLRLIYFSYDVKMKEKGDIPEGYSVSREKKERFSLILESASTNQTSMYLCASSSYWNEQFFGPGTRLTVL.

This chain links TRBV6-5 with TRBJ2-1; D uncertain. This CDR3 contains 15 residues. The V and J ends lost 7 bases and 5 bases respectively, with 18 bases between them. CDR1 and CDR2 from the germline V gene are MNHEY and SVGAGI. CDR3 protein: CASTDGALVNNEQFF. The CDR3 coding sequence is TGTGCCAGCACGGATGGAGCTCTGGTTAACAATGAGCAGTTCTTC.

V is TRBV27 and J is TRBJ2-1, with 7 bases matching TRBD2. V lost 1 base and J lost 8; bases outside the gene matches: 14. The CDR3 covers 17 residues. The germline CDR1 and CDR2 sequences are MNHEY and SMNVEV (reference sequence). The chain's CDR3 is CASSLWGREGWLYEQFF. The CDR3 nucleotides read TGTGCCAGCAGTTTATGGGGGAGGGAGGGGTGGCTCTATGAGCAGTTCTTC.

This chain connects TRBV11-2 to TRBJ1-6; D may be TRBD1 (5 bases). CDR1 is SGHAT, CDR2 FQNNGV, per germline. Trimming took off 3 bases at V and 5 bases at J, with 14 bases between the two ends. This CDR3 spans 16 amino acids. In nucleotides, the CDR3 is TGTGCCAGCAGCTTCACCCAGGGTTTGAATAATTCACCCCTCCACTTT. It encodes CASSFTQGLNNSPLHF.

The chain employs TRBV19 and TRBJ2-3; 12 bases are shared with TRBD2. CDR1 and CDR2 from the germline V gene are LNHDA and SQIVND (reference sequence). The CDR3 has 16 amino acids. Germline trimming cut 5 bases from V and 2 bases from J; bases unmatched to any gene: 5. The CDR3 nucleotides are TGTGCCAGTAGTCCATGGACTAGCGGGAACACAGATACGCAGTATTTT. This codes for CASSPWTSGNTDTQYF.

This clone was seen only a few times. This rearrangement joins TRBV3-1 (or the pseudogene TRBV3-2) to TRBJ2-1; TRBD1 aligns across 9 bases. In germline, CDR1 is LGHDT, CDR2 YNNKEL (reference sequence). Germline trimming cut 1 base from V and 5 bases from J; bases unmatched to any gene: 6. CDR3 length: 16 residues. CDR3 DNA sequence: TGTGCCAGCAGCCAAGCGATGAGGGACAGGGACAATGAGCAGTTCTTC. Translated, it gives CASSQAMRDRDNEQFF.

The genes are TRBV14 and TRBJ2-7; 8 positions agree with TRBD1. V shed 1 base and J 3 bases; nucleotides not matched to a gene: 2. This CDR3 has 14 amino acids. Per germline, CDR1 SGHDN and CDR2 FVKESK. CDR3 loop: CASSQVGQVYEQYF. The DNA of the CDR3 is TGTGCCAGCAGCCAAGTGGGACAGGTCTACGAGCAGTACTTC.

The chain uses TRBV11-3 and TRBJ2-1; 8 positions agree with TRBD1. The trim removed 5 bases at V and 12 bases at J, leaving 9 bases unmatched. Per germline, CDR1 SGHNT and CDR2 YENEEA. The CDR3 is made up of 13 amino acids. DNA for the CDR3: TGTGCCAGCAGCCCCGGACAGGGTCGAGGGCAGTTCTTC. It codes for CASSPGQGRGQFF.

CDR3 sequence: CASSLGTSDYEQYF. The CDR3 DNA is TGTGCCAGCAGCCTCGGGACTAGCGACTACGAGCAGTACTTC. The V and J genes are TRBV13 and TRBJ2-7; 10 bases agree with TRBD2. Germline V gene lookup returns CDR1 PRHDT and CDR2 FYEKMQ (reference sequence). J gave up 3 bases and V 5 bases, and 4 bases lay outside the gene matches. CDR3 length: 14 residues.

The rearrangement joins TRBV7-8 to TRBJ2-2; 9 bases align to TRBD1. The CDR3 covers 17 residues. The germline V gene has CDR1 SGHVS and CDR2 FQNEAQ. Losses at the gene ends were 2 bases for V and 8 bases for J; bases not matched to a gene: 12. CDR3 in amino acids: CASSLRQGVSLPGELFF. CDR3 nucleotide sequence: TGTGCCAGCAGCTTACGACAGGGGGTATCTCTACCTGGGGAGCTGTTTTTT.

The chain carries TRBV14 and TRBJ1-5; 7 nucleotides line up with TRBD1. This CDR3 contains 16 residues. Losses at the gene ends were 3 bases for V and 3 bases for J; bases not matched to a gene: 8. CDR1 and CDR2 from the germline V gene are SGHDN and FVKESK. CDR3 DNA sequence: TGTGCCAGCAGCCAGGCCCCGACAGGGTTCAATCAGCCCCAGCATTTT. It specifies CASSQAPTGFNQPQHF.

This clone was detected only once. This CDR3 reads CAIPKAGEGGETQYF. Written as DNA, the CDR3 is TGTGCCATCCCCAAAGCGGGAGAAGGAGGAGAGACCCAGTACTTC. This chain uses TRBV7-6 with TRBJ2-5; 8 bases fit TRBD2. The germline gives CDR1 SGHVS, CDR2 FNYEAQ. The CDR3 has 15 amino acids. V trimming: 10 bases; J trimming: 4 bases; junction bases outside the gene matches: 14.

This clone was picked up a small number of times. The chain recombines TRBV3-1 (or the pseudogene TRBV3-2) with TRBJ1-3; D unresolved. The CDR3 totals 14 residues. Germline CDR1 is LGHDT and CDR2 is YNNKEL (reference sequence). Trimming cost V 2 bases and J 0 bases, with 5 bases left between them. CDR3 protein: CASSQLYSGNTIYF. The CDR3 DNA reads TGTGCCAGCAGCCAACTCTACTCTGGAAACACCATATATTTT.

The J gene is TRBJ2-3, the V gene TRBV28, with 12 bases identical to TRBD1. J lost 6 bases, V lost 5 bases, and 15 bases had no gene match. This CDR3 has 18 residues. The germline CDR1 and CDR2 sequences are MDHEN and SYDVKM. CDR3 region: CASSGIETGQGAGDTQYF. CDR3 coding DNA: TGTGCCAGCAGTGGTATTGAAACGGGACAGGGGGCCGGGGATACGCAGTATTTT.

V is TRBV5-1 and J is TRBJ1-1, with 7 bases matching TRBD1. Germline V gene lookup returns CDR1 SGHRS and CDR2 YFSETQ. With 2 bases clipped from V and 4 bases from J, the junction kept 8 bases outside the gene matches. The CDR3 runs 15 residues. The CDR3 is CASSLRGRRITEAFF. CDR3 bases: TGCGCCAGCAGCTTAAGGGGGCGAAGAATCACTGAAGCTTTCTTT.

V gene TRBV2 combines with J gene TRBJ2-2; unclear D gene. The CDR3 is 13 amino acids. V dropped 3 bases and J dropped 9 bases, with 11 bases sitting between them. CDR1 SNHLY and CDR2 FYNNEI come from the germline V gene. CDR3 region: CASSDRSGRELFF. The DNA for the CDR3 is TGTGCCAGCAGTGATAGGTCAGGCCGGGAGCTGTTTTTT.

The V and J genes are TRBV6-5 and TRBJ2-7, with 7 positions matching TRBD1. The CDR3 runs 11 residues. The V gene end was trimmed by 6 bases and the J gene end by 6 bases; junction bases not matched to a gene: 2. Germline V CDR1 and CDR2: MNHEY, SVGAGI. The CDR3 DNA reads TGTGCCAGCAGACAGGGGATCGAGCAGTACTTC. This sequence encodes CASRQGIEQYF.

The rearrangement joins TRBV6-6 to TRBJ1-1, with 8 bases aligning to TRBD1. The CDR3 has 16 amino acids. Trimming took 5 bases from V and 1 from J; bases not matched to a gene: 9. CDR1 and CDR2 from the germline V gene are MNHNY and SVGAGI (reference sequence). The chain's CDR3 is CASSPPATGANTEAFF. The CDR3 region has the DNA TGTGCCAGCAGTCCACCCGCGACAGGGGCGAACACTGAAGCTTTCTTT.

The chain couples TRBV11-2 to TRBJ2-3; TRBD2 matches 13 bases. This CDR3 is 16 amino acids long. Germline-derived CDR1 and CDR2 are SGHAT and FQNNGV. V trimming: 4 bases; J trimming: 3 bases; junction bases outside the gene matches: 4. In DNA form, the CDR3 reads TGTGCCAGCAGCTCTTGGACTAGCGGGAGTACAGATACGCAGTATTTT. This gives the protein CASSSWTSGSTDTQYF.

The CDR3 region is CSVRPTDSNYNEQFF. The CDR3, as DNA: TGCAGCGTCCGACCGACAGATTCTAACTACAATGAGCAGTTCTTC. This chain joins TRBV29-1 and TRBJ2-1, with D perhaps matching TRBD1 (5 bases). CDR1 is SQVTM, CDR2 ANQGSEA, per germline. The CDR3 spans 15 residues. V was pared by 6 bases and J by 3 bases, with 18 bases between.

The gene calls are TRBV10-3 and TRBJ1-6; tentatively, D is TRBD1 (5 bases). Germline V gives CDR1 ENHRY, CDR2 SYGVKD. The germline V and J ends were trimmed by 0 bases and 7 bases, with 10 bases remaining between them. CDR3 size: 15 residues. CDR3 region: CAISESGGWNSPLHF. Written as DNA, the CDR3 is TGTGCCATCAGTGAGTCGGGGGGTTGGAATTCACCCCTCCACTTT.

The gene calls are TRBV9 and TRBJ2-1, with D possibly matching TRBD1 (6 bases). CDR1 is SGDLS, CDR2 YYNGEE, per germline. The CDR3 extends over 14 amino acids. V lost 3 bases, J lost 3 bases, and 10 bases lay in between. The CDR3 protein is CASSALRGYNEQFF. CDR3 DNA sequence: TGTGCCAGCAGCGCGCTCAGGGGCTACAATGAGCAGTTCTTC.